The rows below give T cell receptor beta chains drawn from one sample of a study of CD8 T cells in ankylosing spondylitis. TCRdb ran MiXCR on the 5' RACE reads and lists one entry per CDR3 protein. The repertoire consists of some 90,000 distinct CDR3 sequences, with around 26% occurring once and the leading ten covering over 50%. The sample taken for sequencing was blood, either unsorted or a sorted T cell fraction (not recorded which). Receptor source: a male donor with ankylosing spondylitis or in good health (not recorded which). CDR3s include the opening cysteine and the closing phenylalanine or tryptophan. The D gene is left open where the match is weak. The size entry is marked missing in some rows and otherwise reads once, few, many or a size class.

few TRBJ2-7 TRBV5-1 NA CASSRIQGEQYF TGCGCCAGCAGCAGGATTCAAGGGGAGCAGTACTTC
NA TRBJ2-3 TRBV5-1 NA CASSSRQGTDTQYF TGCGCCAGCAGCTCAAGACAGGGCACAGATACGCAGTATTTT
NA TRBJ2-3 TRBV29-1 NA CSARGRGPWADTQYF TGCAGCGCTAGGGGGAGAGGGCCTTGGGCAGATACGCAGTATTTT
NA TRBJ2-3 TRBV11-2 TRBD2 CASSPLELAGGGVTDTQYF TGTGCCAGCAGCCCCCTGGAGCTAGCGGGAGGAGGGGTCACAGATACGCAGTATTTT
few TRBJ2-2 TRBV19 NA CASSGFKNTGELFF TGTGCCAGTAGTGGGTTTAAGAACACCGGGGAGCTGTTTTTT
few TRBJ2-5 TRBV20-1 TRBD2 CSASPPSGGTKETQYF TGCAGTGCTAGTCCCCCGAGCGGGGGGACGAAAGAGACCCAGTACTTC
few TRBJ2-1 TRBV12-3/TRBV12-4 NA CASRRLTLTYNEQFF TGTGCCAGCAGACGACTAACCCTCACCTACAATGAGCAGTTCTTC
few TRBJ1-1 TRBV5-1 TRBD1 CASAISGTGSEAFF TGCGCCAGCGCAATCTCCGGGACAGGGTCTGAAGCTTTCTTT
many TRBJ2-3 TRBV20-1 NA CSAGPSGRTDTQYF TGCAGTGCCGGGCCCAGTGGTCGGACAGATACGCAGTATTTT
NA TRBJ2-3 TRBV6-5 TRBD2 CASSYTSGGGYSTDTQYF TGTGCCAGCAGTTACACTAGCGGGGGGGGTTATAGCACAGATACGCAGTATTTT
NA TRBJ2-7 TRBV27 NA CASSSGQGSYYEQYF TGTGCCAGCAGTTCCGGGCAGGGGTCTTACTACGAGCAGTACTTC
few TRBJ1-2 TRBV28 TRBD1 CASSSGGRNYGYTF TGTGCCAGCAGCTCAGGGGGCAGAAACTATGGCTACACCTTC
NA TRBJ2-3 TRBV20-1 NA CSARGRVSTDTQYF TGCAGTGCTAGGGGACGGGTCAGCACAGATACGCAGTATTTT
NA TRBJ2-1 TRBV7-2 TRBD2 CASSFGGTSGYNEQFF TGTGCCAGCAGCTTTGGCGGGACTAGCGGGTACAATGAGCAGTTCTTC
NA TRBJ2-1 TRBV11-2 TRBD2 CASSLGDPSGGRRNEQFF TGTGCCAGCAGCTTAGGAGACCCTAGCGGGGGGCGTAGGAATGAGCAGTTCTTC
NA TRBJ2-1 TRBV10-3 NA CAISEGDEQFF TGTGCCATCAGTGAAGGGGATGAGCAGTTCTTC
few TRBJ2-7 TRBV12-3/TRBV12-4 NA CASSLWLANSYEQYF TGTGCCAGCAGTTTGTGGTTAGCGAACTCCTACGAGCAGTACTTC
NA TRBJ2-4 TRBV4-2 TRBD2 CASSQLTSGENIQYF TGTGCCAGCAGCCAGTTAACTAGCGGGGAAAACATTCAGTACTTC
NA TRBJ2-6 TRBV18 NA CASSPGAGANVLTF TGTGCCAGCTCACCAGGGGCCGGGGCCAACGTCCTGACTTTC
few TRBJ2-1 TRBV5-5 NA CASSLRSDEQFF TGTGCCAGCAGCCTTAGGTCCGATGAGCAGTTCTTC
NA TRBJ2-3 TRBV20-1 TRBD1 CSVSQGATDTQYF TGCAGTGTTTCACAGGGGGCTACAGATACGCAGTATTTT
NA TRBJ1-1 TRBV28 NA CASSRLDFVGSTEAFF TGTGCCAGCAGCCGTCTGGATTTCGTGGGAAGTACTGAAGCTTTCTTT
NA TRBJ2-2 TRBV5-1 TRBD2 CASSLTSGTGGELFF TGCGCCAGCAGCTTGACTAGCGGGACTGGCGGGGAGCTGTTTTTT
many TRBJ1-5 TRBV10-3 TRBD1 CAISAGTGTDQPQHF TGTGCCATCAGTGCCGGGACAGGGACGGATCAGCCCCAGCATTTT
NA TRBJ1-1 TRBV20-1 NA CSARDGVRDTEAFF TGCAGTGCTAGAGATGGGGTTCGGGACACTGAAGCTTTCTTT
NA TRBJ2-3 TRBV14 TRBD2 CASSQGQAGDTQYF TGTGCCAGCAGCCAAGGACAAGCGGGGGATACGCAGTATTTT
few TRBJ2-2 TRBV29-1 NA CSAPSTATGELFF TGCAGCGCCCCATCGACAGCCACCGGGGAGCTGTTTTTT
few TRBJ1-5 TRBV7-9 TRBD1 CASSPDRGNQPQHF TGTGCCAGCAGCCCTGACAGGGGAAATCAGCCCCAGCATTTT
NA TRBJ1-1 TRBV29-1 NA CSVGGGRGLTEAFF TGCAGCGTTGGAGGGGGGAGGGGGTTAACTGAAGCTTTCTTT
NA TRBJ2-7 TRBV9 TRBD1 CASSTGQVRYEQYF TGTGCCAGCAGCACAGGACAGGTTAGGTACGAGCAGTACTTC
NA TRBJ1-1 TRBV7-2 TRBD1 CASSLGGRQGKNTEAFF TGTGCCAGCAGCTTAGGAGGCCGACAGGGTAAGAACACTGAAGCTTTCTTT
many TRBJ2-1 TRBV10-3 TRBD2 CAIRTTSGRANEQFF TGTGCCATCAGAACGACTAGCGGGAGGGCCAATGAGCAGTTCTTC
few TRBJ2-5 TRBV10-3 NA CAISESMQAGTQETQYF TGTGCCATCAGTGAGTCGATGCAGGCAGGGACACAAGAGACCCAGTACTTC
many TRBJ1-2 TRBV20-1 NA CSARDNSNYGYTF TGCAGTGCTAGAGATAACAGTAACTATGGCTACACCTTC
few TRBJ2-2 TRBV29-1 TRBD1 CSVEQGANTGELFF TGCAGCGTTGAACAGGGGGCGAACACCGGGGAGCTGTTTTTT
few TRBJ2-3 TRBV6-1 NA CASSPAWNTDTQYF TGTGCCAGCAGCCCTGCTTGGAACACAGATACGCAGTATTTT
few TRBJ2-3 TRBV7-2 TRBD2 CASSLTWLAGVADTQYF TGTGCCAGCAGCTTGACATGGCTAGCGGGAGTTGCGGATACGCAGTATTTT
NA TRBJ2-3 TRBV5-1 NA CASSFRQGTDTQYF TGCGCCAGCAGCTTCCGACAGGGCACAGATACGCAGTATTTT
few TRBJ2-2 TRBV7-8 NA CALTGYTGELFF TGTGCCCTAACAGGCTACACCGGGGAGCTGTTTTTT